This TCR beta chain appears in the sequencing data of a study of human T cells and chemical hapten exposure. Each CDR3 protein gets one entry after TCRdb re-called the RACE reads with MiXCR. Of under 110,000 distinct CDR3 sequences in the sample, 12% are singletons; the top ten hold over 1.5%. The time point here: pre-sensitization, week 0. Treatment noted: therapeutic diphenylcyclopropenone sensitization with weekly scalp DPC. This CDR3 contains 16 residues. With V trimmed by 4 bases and J by 3 bases, 5 bases remained unmatched. Germline CDR1 and CDR2: KGHDR and SFDVKD. The rearrangement uses TRBV24-1 and TRBJ2-1, with TRBD2 matching over 10 bases. Sequenced material: whole blood, taken in connection with sensitization to the hapten diphenylcyclopropenone (DPC). The clonotype originates from a woman in her fifties or sixties with alopecia areata. Some clones in this sample may be carry-over from other donors' samples. The CDR3 nucleotides read TGTGCCACCAGTGAATCTAGCGGGAGAGTCTACAATGAGCAGTTCTTC. Encoded protein: CATSESSGRVYNEQFF.